Below, 6 T cell receptor beta chains from the same sample are listed, as sequenced in a study of blood T cells in healthy people across ages. PCR was performed a second time for about 6 to 12 cycles using a sample-barcoded 5' primer and a J-beta primer mix. Via MiXCR, TCRdb re-called the 5' RACE reads, giving one row per CDR3 protein. The sample holds fewer than 900,000 distinct CDR3 sequences, 35% to 40% seen once. The source material was blood. Every receptor here comes from a man aged 18 to 29 in good health.

Notes on this clonotype: The junction and the germline gene differ at one end; a read error may be behind it. V is TRBV12-3 or TRBV12-4 and J is TRBJ2-3; D remains ambiguous. The CDR3 contains 14 residues. CDR3: CASSLGDFTDTRYF. Here the CDR3 DNA reads TGTGCCAGCAGTTTAGGGGATTTCACAGATACGCGGTATTTT.

This clonotype was seen repeatedly, ten times or more. The V and J genes are TRBV10-3 and TRBJ2-7; 9 nucleotides align to TRBD2. V shed 8 bases, J shed 4 bases, and the junction held 9 bases outside the gene matches. CDR3 size: 14 residues. The V gene's germline CDR1 is ENHRY and CDR2 SYGVKD. In DNA, the CDR3 is TGTGCCATCGGGGTTAGCGGGGGCCCTTACGAGCAGTACTTC. This codes for CAIGVSGGPYEQYF.

The CDR3 bases are TGTGCCAGTGCGACAGGGCCCGTTTATAATTCACCCCTCCACTTT. The encoded protein is CASATGPVYNSPLHF. The V gene is TRBV28, the J gene TRBJ1-6; 7 bases match TRBD1. V was pared by 9 bases and J by 4 bases, with 9 bases of the junction left unmatched. Looked up from germline, CDR1 is MDHEN and CDR2 is SYDVKM. The CDR3 runs 15 residues. The full variable domain, in which reference TRBV28 and TRBJ1-6 provide the parts outside the CDR3, is DVKVTQSSRYLVKRTGEKVFLECVQDMDHENMFWYRQDPGLGLRLIYFSYDVKMKEKGDIPEGYSVSREKKERFSLILESASTNQTSMYLCASATGPVYNSPLHFGNGTRLTVT.

Turning to this clonotype: A read error is possible here, since a much larger clone lies one base away. The V and J genes are TRBV28 and TRBJ1-2; 7 bases match TRBD1. The CDR3 length is 15 residues. From germline, CDR1 is MDHEN and CDR2 SYDVKM. CDR3: CASSTIRQGNSGYTF. CDR3 in DNA: TGTGCCAGCAGCACAATTAGACAGGGAAACTCTGGCTACACCTTC.

The V call is TRBV7-9, the J call TRBJ2-1, with TRBD1 as a possible D gene (6 bases). V lost 4 bases to trimming and J lost 4 bases, with 17 bases between them. In germline, CDR1 is SEHNR, CDR2 FQNEAQ (reference sequence). The CDR3 sequence is 16 residues long. The CDR3 nucleotides are TGTGCCAGCAGCTCAAAAGCAGGGGATGTATACAATGAGCAGTTCTTC. This gives the protein CASSSKAGDVYNEQFF. The full variable domain, with the rest looked up from reference TRBV7-9 and TRBJ2-1, is DTGVSQNPRHKITKRGQNVTFRCDPISEHNRLYWYRQTLGQGPEFLTYFQNEAQLEKSRLLSDRFSAERPKGSFSTLEIQRTEQGDSAMYLCASSSKAGDVYNEQFFGPGTRLTVL.

This clonotype was detected only a few times. The chain links TRBV12-5 to TRBJ2-7; tentative D call: TRBD1 (6 bases). CDR1 and CDR2 from the germline V gene are LGHNT and FRNRAP. V lost 5 bases, J lost 3 bases, and 11 bases lay in between. This CDR3 spans 13 amino acids. CDR3 in DNA: TGTGCTAGTGGTGTTGGACAGAACTACGAGCAGTACTTC. It translates to CASGVGQNYEQYF.